Presented here are 4 T cell receptor beta chains from one specimen sequenced in a study of identifying expanded T cells in peripheral blood. This table comes from immunoSEQ multiplex PCR, and its TCRdb copy is limited to in-frame clones, with some not included. The sample shows about 50,000 clones, over 80% of them seen only once. The sequenced sample consisted of blood. These receptors all come from a person aged 18-70 years in good health.

The chain links TRBV5-1 to TRBJ2-1; 13 nucleotides agree with TRBD2. Germline CDR1 and CDR2: SGHRS and YFSETQ. V shed 4 bases and J 7 bases; nucleotides not matched to a gene: 5. The CDR3 extends over 15 amino acids. This chain's CDR3 is CASSQGLAGINEQFF. CDR3 DNA sequence: TGCGCCAGCAGCCAGGGACTAGCGGGGATAAATGAGCAGTTCTTC.

V usage is TRBV30 and J usage is TRBJ1-4, with D maybe TRBD1 (5 bases). Trimming removed 8 bases at V and 5 bases at J, with 12 bases between. The V gene's germline CDR1 is GTSNPN and CDR2 SVGIG (reference sequence). The CDR3 spans 12 residues. As DNA, the CDR3 is TGTGCCAGCCAGGGACGGAATGAAAAACTGTTTTTT. The encoded protein is CASQGRNEKLFF.

The gene calls are TRBV9 and TRBJ2-6, with 7 nucleotides matching TRBD1. Losses at the gene ends were 3 bases for V and 0 bases for J; bases not matched to a gene: 21. CDR1 and CDR2 from the germline V gene are SGDLS and YYNGEE. This CDR3 contains 22 residues. CDR3 sequence: CASSAPSMRDSLPPSGANVLTF. CDR3 coding DNA: TGTGCCAGCAGCGCCCCGAGTATGAGGGACAGTCTTCCCCCCTCTGGGGCCAACGTCCTGACTTTC. The entire variable domain, with the rest obtained from reference TRBV9 and TRBJ2-6, is as follows: DSGVTQTPKHLITATGQRVTLRCSPRSGDLSVYWYQQSLDQGLQFLIQYYNGEERAKGNILERFSAQQFPDLHSELNLSSLELGDSALYFCASSAPSMRDSLPPSGANVLTFGAGSRLTVL.

The genes are TRBV20-1 and TRBJ1-2; D remains ambiguous. CDR3 size: 11 residues. The germline gives CDR1 DFQATT, CDR2 SNEGSKA (reference sequence). The V end was cut by 3 bases, the J end by 8 bases, with 10 bases between. The CDR3 coding sequence is TGCAGTGCTAGCGGAAGGGTCGGCTACACCTTC. It yields the protein CSASGRVGYTF.